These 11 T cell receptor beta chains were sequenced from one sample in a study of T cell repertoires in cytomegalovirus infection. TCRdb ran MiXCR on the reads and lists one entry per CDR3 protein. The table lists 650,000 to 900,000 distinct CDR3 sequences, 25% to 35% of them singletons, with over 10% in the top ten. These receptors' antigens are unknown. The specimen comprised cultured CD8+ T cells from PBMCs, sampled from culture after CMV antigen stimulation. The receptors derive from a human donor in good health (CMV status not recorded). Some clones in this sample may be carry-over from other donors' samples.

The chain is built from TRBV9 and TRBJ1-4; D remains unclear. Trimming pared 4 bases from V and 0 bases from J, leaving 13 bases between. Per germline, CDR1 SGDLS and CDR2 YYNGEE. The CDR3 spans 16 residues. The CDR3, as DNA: TGTGCCAGCAGCCCCCGCCAAGGGACAACTAATGAAAAACTGTTTTTT. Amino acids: CASSPRQGTTNEKLFF.

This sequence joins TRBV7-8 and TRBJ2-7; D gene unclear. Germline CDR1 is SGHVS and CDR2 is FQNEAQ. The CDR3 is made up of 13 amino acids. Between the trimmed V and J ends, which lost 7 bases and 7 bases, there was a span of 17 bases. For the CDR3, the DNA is TGTGCCAGCACCGAGGAAGGGCCCAGGGAGCAGTACTTC. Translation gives CASTEEGPREQYF. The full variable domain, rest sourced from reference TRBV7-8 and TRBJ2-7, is GAGVSQSPRYKVAKRGQDVALRCDPISGHVSLFWYQQALGQGPEFLTYFQNEAQLDKSGLPSDRFFAERPEGSVSTLKIQRTQQEDSAVYLCASTEEGPREQYFGPGTRLTVT.

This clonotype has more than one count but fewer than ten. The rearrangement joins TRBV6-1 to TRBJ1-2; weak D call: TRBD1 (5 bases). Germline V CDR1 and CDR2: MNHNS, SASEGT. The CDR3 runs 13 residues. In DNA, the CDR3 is TGTTCCACCTGGGGGGTGGATAACTATGGCTACACCTTC. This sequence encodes CSTWGVDNYGYTF.

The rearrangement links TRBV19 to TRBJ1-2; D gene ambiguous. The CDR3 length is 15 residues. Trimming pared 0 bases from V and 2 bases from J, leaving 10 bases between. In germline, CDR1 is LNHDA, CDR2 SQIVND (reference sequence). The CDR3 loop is CASSIEGARNYGYTF. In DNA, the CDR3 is TGTGCCAGTAGTATAGAAGGAGCAAGGAACTATGGCTACACCTTC.

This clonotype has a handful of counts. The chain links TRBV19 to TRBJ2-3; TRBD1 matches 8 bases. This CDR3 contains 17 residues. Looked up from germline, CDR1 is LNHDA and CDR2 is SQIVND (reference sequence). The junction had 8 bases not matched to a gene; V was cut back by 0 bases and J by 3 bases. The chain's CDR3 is CASSIDPDRVRTDTQYF. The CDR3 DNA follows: TGTGCCAGTAGTATAGATCCGGACAGGGTAAGGACAGATACGCAGTATTTT.

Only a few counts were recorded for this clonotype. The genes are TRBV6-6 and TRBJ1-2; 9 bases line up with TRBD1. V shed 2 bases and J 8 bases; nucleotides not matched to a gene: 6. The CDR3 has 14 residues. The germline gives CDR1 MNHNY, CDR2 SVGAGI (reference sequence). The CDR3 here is CASSYDRGAKGYTF. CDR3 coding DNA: TGTGCCAGCAGTTACGACAGGGGGGCGAAAGGCTACACCTTC.

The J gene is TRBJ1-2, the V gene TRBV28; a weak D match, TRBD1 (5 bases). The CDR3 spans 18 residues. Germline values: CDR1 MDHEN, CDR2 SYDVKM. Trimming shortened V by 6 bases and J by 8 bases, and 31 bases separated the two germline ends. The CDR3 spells CASSPPLARVRLAWGYTF. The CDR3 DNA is TGTGCCAGCAGCCCTCCCCTGGCCAGGGTTCGTTTAGCGTGGGGCTACACCTTC.

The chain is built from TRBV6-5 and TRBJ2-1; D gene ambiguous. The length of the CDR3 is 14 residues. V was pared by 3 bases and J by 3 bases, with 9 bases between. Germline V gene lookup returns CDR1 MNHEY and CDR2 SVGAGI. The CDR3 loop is CASSYVVHYNEQFF. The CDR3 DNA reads TGTGCCAGCAGTTATGTAGTGCACTACAATGAGCAGTTCTTC.

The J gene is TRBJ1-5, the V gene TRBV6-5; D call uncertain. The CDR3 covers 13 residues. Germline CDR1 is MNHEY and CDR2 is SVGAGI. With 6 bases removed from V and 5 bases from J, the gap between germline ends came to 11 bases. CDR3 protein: CASRRGEDQPQHF. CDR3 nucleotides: TGTGCCAGCAGGCGGGGTGAGGATCAGCCCCAGCATTTT.

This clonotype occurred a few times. The CDR3 loop reads CASIGLASTDTQYF. The CDR3, as DNA: TGTGCCAGCATCGGCCTAGCCAGCACAGATACGCAGTATTTT. The rearrangement uses TRBV7-9 and TRBJ2-3, with a weak D call TRBD2 (5 bases). The CDR3 has 14 amino acids. The V end was cut by 7 bases, the J end by 0 bases, with 11 bases between. Germline values: CDR1 SEHNR, CDR2 FQNEAQ (reference sequence). Supplemented by reference TRBV7-9 and TRBJ2-3, the full variable domain reads DTGVSQNPRHKITKRGQNVTFRCDPISEHNRLYWYRQTLGQGPEFLTYFQNEAQLEKSRLLSDRFSAERPKGSFSTLEIQRTEQGDSAMYLCASIGLASTDTQYFGPGTRLTVL.

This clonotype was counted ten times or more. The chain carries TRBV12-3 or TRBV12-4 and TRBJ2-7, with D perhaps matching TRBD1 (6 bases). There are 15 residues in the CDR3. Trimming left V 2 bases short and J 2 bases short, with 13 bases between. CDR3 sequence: CASSLRDTPAYEQYF. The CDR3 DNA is TGTGCCAGCAGTTTAAGGGACACCCCGGCCTACGAGCAGTACTTC.